This entry is about one TCR beta chain. Its antigen is unidentified. This CDR3 is built from 17 residues. V was clipped by 2 bases and J by 4 bases; unmatched bases: 10. In germline, CDR1 is LNHDA, CDR2 SQIVND (reference sequence). The data derive from a study of cytomegalovirus exposure and HLA in healthy donors. Findings and limits, study-wide: Previous analysis showed most TCR beta V segments were productive about 90% or about 30% of the time.

13 Jbeta primers and 60 Vbeta primers were used for the PCR. TCRdb keeps only in-frame clones here, not all; method: immunoSEQ multiplex PCR. The sample records about 91,000 clones, more than 55% being singletons. The records omit this donor's CMV serostatus. The sequencing sample was made of PBMCs. V is TRBV19 and J is TRBJ2-5; 10 bases match TRBD2. The clonotype comes from a human donor in good health. The CDR3 nucleotides are TGTGCCAGTAGTATACACCAACTAGCGGGGTCTTTAGAGACCCAGTACTTC. This encodes CASSIHQLAGSLETQYF.